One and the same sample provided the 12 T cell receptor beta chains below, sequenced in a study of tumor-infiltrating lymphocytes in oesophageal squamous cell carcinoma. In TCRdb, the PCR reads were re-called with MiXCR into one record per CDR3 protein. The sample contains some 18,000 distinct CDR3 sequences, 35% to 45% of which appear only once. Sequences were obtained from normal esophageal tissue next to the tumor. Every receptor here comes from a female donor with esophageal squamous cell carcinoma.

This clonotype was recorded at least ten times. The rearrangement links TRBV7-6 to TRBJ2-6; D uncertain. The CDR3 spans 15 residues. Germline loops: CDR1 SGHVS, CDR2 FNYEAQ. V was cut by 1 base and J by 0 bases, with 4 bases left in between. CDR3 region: CASSLGSSGANVLTF. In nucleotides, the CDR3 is TGTGCCAGCAGCTTAGGCAGCTCTGGGGCCAACGTCCTGACTTTC.

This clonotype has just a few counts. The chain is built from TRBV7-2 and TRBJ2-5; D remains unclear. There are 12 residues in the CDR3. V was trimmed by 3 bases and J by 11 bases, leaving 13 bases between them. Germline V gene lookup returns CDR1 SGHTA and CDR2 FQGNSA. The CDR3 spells CASSLGTDTQYF. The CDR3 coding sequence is TGTGCCAGCAGCTTGGGCACAGATACGCAGTACTTC. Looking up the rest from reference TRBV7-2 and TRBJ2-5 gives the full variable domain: GAGVSQSPSNKVTEKGKDVELRCDPISGHTALYWYRQSLGQGLEFLIYFQGNSAPDKSGLPSDRFSAERTGGSVSTLTIQRTQQEDSAVYLCASSLGTDTQYFGPGTRLLVL.

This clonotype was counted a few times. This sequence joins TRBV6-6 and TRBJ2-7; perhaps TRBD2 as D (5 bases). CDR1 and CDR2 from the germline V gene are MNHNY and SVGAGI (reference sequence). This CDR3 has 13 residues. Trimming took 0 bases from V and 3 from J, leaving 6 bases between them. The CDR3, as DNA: TGTGCCAGCAGTTACTCGGGAGTCTACGAGCAGTACTTC. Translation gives CASSYSGVYEQYF.

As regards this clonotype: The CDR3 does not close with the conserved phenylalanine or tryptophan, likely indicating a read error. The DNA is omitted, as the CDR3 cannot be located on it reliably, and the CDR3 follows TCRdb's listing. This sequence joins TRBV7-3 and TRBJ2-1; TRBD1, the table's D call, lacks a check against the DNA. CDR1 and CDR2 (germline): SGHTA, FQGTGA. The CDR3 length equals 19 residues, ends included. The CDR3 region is CASSERAGFRQSYEQYFGN.

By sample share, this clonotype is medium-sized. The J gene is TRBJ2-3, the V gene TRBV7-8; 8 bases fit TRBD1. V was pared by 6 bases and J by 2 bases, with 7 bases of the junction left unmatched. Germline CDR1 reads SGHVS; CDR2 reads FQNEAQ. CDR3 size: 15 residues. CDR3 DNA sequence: TGTGCCAGCAGACGAGGACAGGGCCCCACAGATACGCAGTATTTT. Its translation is CASRRGQGPTDTQYF.

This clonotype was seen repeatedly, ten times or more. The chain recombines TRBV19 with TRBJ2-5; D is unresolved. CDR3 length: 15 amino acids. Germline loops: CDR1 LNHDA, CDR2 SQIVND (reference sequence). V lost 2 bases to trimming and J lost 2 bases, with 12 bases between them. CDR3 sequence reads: CASSISIGVQETQYF. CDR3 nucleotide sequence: TGTGCCAGTAGTATAAGTATTGGTGTTCAAGAGACCCAGTACTTC.

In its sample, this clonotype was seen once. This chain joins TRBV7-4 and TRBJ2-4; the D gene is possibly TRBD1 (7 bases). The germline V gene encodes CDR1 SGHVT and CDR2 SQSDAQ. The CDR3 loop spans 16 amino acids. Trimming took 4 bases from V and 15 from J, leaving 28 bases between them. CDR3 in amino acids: CASSSQGGGIAGELYF. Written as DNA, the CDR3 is TGTGCCAGCAGCTCCCAGGGGGGTGGAATTGCCGGGGAGCTGTACTTC.

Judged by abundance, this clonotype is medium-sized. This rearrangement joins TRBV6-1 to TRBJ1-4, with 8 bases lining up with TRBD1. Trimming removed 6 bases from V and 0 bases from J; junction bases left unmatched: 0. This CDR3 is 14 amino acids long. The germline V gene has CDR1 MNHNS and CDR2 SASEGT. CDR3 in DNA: TGTGCCAGCAGGACAGGGGCAACTAATGAAAAACTGTTTTTT. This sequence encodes CASRTGATNEKLFF.

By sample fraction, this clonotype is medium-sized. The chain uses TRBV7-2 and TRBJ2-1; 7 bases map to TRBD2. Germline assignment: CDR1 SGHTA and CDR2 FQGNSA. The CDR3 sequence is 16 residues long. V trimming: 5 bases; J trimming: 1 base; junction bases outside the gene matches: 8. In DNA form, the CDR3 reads TGTGCCAGCAGCCACGGCCTAGCGGCTTCCTACAATGAGCAGTTCTTC. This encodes CASSHGLAASYNEQFF.

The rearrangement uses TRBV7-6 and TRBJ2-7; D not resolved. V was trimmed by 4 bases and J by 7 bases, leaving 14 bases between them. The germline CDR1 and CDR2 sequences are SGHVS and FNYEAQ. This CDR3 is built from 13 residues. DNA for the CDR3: TGTGCCAGCAGCTCTCTCTCCCACAATGAGCAGTACTTC. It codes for CASSSLSHNEQYF.

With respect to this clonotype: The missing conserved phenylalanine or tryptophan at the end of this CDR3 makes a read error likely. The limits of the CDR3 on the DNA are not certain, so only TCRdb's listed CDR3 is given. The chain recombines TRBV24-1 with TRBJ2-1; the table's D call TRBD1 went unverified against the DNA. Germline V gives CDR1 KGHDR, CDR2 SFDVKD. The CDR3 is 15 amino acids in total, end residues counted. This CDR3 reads CATSEGTPKKQFFGA.

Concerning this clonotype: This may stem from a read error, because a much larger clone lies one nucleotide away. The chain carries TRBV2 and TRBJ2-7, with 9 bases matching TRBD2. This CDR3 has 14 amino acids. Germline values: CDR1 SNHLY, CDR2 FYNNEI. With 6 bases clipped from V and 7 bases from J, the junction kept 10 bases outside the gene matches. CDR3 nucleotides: TGTGCCAGCAGGAGGCGGGAGGGCCTCAATGAGCAGTACTTC. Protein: CASRRREGLNEQYF.